This is a list of T cell receptor beta chains from one sample in a study of cytomegalovirus exposure and HLA in healthy donors. Profiled with immunoSEQ multiplex PCR; TCRdb holds only in-frame clones, not every one. In the table there are 190,000 or so clones, 80% of which are singletons. Sequences were obtained from PBMCs. These receptor sequences come from a boy between 10 and 17 years old in good health and CMV-seronegative. The CDR3 runs from the conserved cysteine through the conserved F or W. A D gene is named only where the DNA matches it firmly. Size is omitted from some rows. Given values are once, few, many or a class for expanded clones.

V,size,D,J,DNA,CDR3
TRBV5-6,-,-,TRBJ1-1,TGTGCCAGCAGCTTGGCTGACACTGAAGCTTTCTTT,CASSLADTEAFF
TRBV7-9,-,-,TRBJ2-5,TGTTCCAGCAGCCATTCGGACTATTTGCACTTC,CSSSHSDYLHF
TRBV6-4,-,-,TRBJ2-3,TGTGCCAGCAGTGACCTGGAGGGTGGAGATACGCAGTATTTT,CASSDLEGGDTQYF
TRBV6-6,-,TRBD2,TRBJ2-3,TGTGCCAGCAGGTCGACTAGCGGGGGCACAGATACGCAGTATTTT,CASRSTSGGTDTQYF
TRBV5-1,-,TRBD1,TRBJ2-5,TGCGCCAGCAGCTTCTACCCCTTGGACAGGCAAGAGACCCAGTACTTC,CASSFYPLDRQETQYF
TRBV19,-,TRBD1,TRBJ1-5,TGTGCCAGTTGCAGTGACAGGGTCAGCAATCAGCCCCAGCATTTT,CASCSDRVSNQPQHF
TRBV7-6,-,-,TRBJ1-5,TGTGCCAGCAGCTTAGGGCCCGACAGGAATCAGCCCCAGCATTTT,CASSLGPDRNQPQHF
TRBV27,-,TRBD2,TRBJ2-7,TGTGCCAGCAGTCCCCTGACTAGCGGGAGGGCTCAAGAGCAGTACTTC,CASSPLTSGRAQEQYF
TRBV7-8,-,-,TRBJ2-7,TGTGCCAGCAGCACAACTAGGTTGGGCCACGAGCAGTACTTC,CASSTTRLGHEQYF
TRBV7-3,-,TRBD1,TRBJ2-1,TGTGCCAGCAGCTTAACAGGGGGCGCATTCGCCTCCTACAATGAGCAGTTCTTC,CASSLTGGAFASYNEQFF
TRBV11-3,-,-,TRBJ1-3,TGTGCCAGCAGCTTAATGTTTAGTGGAAACACCATATATTTT,CASSLMFSGNTIYF
TRBV7-2,once,-,TRBJ1-2,TGTGCCAGCAGCTTAGTTCCTCCGGGTAATGGCTACACCTTC,CASSLVPPGNGYTF
TRBV18,once,TRBD1,TRBJ1-1,TGTGCCAGCTCACCCTCTTTCACAGGGGACCACACTGAAGCTTTCTTT,CASSPSFTGDHTEAFF
TRBV5-4,-,-,TRBJ2-3,TGTGCCAGCAGCTTGGGGACCCTTCTAGCCCCCAGCACAGATACGCAGTATTTT,CASSLGTLLAPSTDTQYF
TRBV7-2,-,TRBD2,TRBJ2-3,TGTGCCAGCAGCTTAGCGCGGGAGGCAGATACGCAGTATTTT,CASSLAREADTQYF
TRBV18,-,-,TRBJ1-5,TGTGCCAGCTCCATAGGGACATCCCTGACTGGAAGTCAGCCCCAGCATTTT,CASSIGTSLTGSQPQHF
TRBV19,-,TRBD2,TRBJ2-1,TGTGCCAGTACCTCCGCCCGGCCTAGCGGGAGGAATGAGCAGTTCTTC,CASTSARPSGRNEQFF